The 29 T cell receptor beta chains below all came from one sample that was sequenced in a study of PD-1 blockade in classical Hodgkin lymphoma. All the patients suffered relapse after autologous stem cell transplantation, and brentuximab vedotin exposure differed. It was by magnetic negative selection that CD4+ T cells were purified from thawed PBMCs. Generated by immunoSEQ multiplex PCR, the TCRdb table keeps only in-frame clones and is missing some. The table includes around 34,000 clones, 80% to 95% detected once. This specimen consisted of CD4+ T cells from blood, obtained at baseline. Receptors originate from a human donor with classical Hodgkin lymphoma.

The rearrangement joins TRBV30 to TRBJ2-5; D is undetermined. The J call could be wrong; TRBJ2-7 is a better fit for the DNA end. The CDR3 is 11 residues long. Germline-derived CDR1 and CDR2 are GTSNPN and SVGIG (reference sequence). The CDR3 bases are TGTGCCTGGAGTCTCCGTGACGAGCAGTACTTC. This sequence encodes CAWSLRDEQYF.

The rearrangement uses TRBV28 and TRBJ2-7; 7 nucleotides match TRBD2. This CDR3 spans 13 amino acids. J lost 2 bases, V lost 7 bases, and 5 bases had no gene match. Germline assignment: CDR1 MDHEN and CDR2 SYDVKM. DNA of the CDR3: TGTGCCAGCAACGAGGGAGGGGCCTACGAGCAGTACTTC. It yields the protein CASNEGGAYEQYF.

This rearrangement joins TRBV5-1 to TRBJ2-7; the D gene is possibly TRBD1 (6 bases). The CDR3 has 12 amino acids. Germline V lookup: CDR1 SGHRS, CDR2 YFSETQ. Trimming pared 8 bases from V and 2 bases from J, leaving 11 bases between. Here the CDR3 reads CASSAGAYEQYF. CDR3 nucleotides: TGCGCCAGTTCGGCAGGGGCCTACGAGCAGTACTTC.

About this clone itself: Germline is not matched at one junction end, which may reflect a read error. V is TRBV18 and J is TRBJ2-1; D remains unclear. Germline CDR1 reads KGHSH; CDR2 reads LQKENI. CDR3 size: 13 residues. The DNA of the CDR3 is TGTGCCAGCTCACCACTAAGCACAGCCGATCTAGTCTTC. Encoded protein: CASSPLSTADLVF.

V usage is TRBV13 and J usage is TRBJ2-1, with 8 nucleotides matching TRBD2. Per the germline V gene, CDR1 is PRHDT and CDR2 is FYEKMQ (reference sequence). The CDR3 is 16 residues long. V lost 8 bases to trimming and J lost 3 bases; unmatched junction nucleotides: 12. DNA for the CDR3: TGTGCCAGCGCCTTTCGGGGACTAGGTTACTACAATGAGCAGTTCTTC. Translating it yields CASAFRGLGYYNEQFF.

The V gene is TRBV6-1, the J gene TRBJ2-7; TRBD1 agrees at 9 bases. The CDR3 spans 15 residues. Germline CDR1 is MNHNS and CDR2 is SASEGT. After removal of 2 bases from V and 2 bases from J, the junction contained 4 bases not matched to a gene. CDR3 DNA: TGTGCCAGCAGTGAACCGGACAGGGGAGCCTACGAGCAGTACTTC. Amino acids: CASSEPDRGAYEQYF.

This chain joins TRBV2 and TRBJ1-1, with a tentative D call TRBD1 (6 bases). The CDR3 runs to 15 residues. Trimming took 4 bases from V and 1 from J, leaving 13 bases between them. The germline V gene encodes CDR1 SNHLY and CDR2 FYNNEI. The chain's CDR3 is CASSGRGTQNTEAFF. The CDR3 bases are TGTGCCAGCAGTGGGAGGGGGACGCAGAACACTGAAGCTTTCTTT.

The chain couples TRBV5-1 to TRBJ2-5, with 9 bases identical to TRBD2. Germline lookup yields CDR1 SGHRS and CDR2 YFSETQ. Trimming took 4 bases from V and 0 from J; bases not matched to a gene: 1. The CDR3 sequence is 14 residues long. CDR3 DNA: TGCGCCAGCAGCCCTAGCGGGAACCAAGAGACCCAGTACTTC. Translating it yields CASSPSGNQETQYF.

The chain employs TRBV6-5 and TRBJ2-5; D possibly matches TRBD1 or TRBD2 (6 bases each). The length of the CDR3 is 13 residues. V was pared by 8 bases and J by 4 bases, with 14 bases between. Germline CDR1 MNHEY, CDR2 SVGAGI. CDR3 sequence reads: CASGLQGLETQYF. CDR3 coding DNA: TGTGCCAGCGGCCTACAGGGACTAGAGACCCAGTACTTC.

The J gene is TRBJ1-4, the V gene TRBV6-6; TRBD1 is a possible D gene (6 bases). CDR1 and CDR2 from the germline V gene are MNHNY and SVGAGI (reference sequence). CDR3 length: 15 residues. V was clipped by 0 bases and J by 8 bases, with 13 bases between them. In nucleotides, the CDR3 is TGTGCCAGCAGTTACTCGAGGGGGATGCGGGAAAAACTGTTTTTT. Protein: CASSYSRGMREKLFF.

The chain uses TRBV27 and TRBJ2-7, with D possibly being TRBD2 (5 bases). Germline V gene lookup returns CDR1 MNHEY and CDR2 SMNVEV (reference sequence). V was shortened by 4 bases and J by 0 bases, with 13 bases between the two germline ends. This CDR3 has 15 amino acids. The DNA of the CDR3 is TGTGCCAGCAGTTGGCGGGTTTCGCACTCCTACGAGCAGTACTTC. Translating it yields CASSWRVSHSYEQYF.

The chain couples TRBV18 to TRBJ2-7; D not certain. Trimming removed 4 bases at V and 2 bases at J, with 18 bases between. Germline V gene sequence: CDR1 KGHSH, CDR2 LQKENI. There are 16 residues in the CDR3. The DNA for the CDR3 is TGTGCCAGCTCACTGCTGCCTTCCAATCCCCCCTACGAGCAGTACTTC. Protein product: CASSLLPSNPPYEQYF.

In this sample, this clone turned up once. The chain has TRBV5-1 and TRBJ2-7, with no clear D. Germline-derived CDR1 and CDR2 are SGHRS and YFSETQ. The V end was cut by 1 base, the J end by 2 bases, with 7 bases between. The CDR3 has 13 residues. The CDR3 region is CASSLLPPYEQYF. In nucleotides, the CDR3 is TGCGCCAGCAGCTTGTTGCCGCCCTACGAGCAGTACTTC.

The J gene is TRBJ1-1, the V gene TRBV21-1. TRBV21-1 is given as a pseudogene. The CDR3 sequence is 23 residues long. CDR3 protein: CASSKGRGADQIQPGRRNTEAFF. Written as DNA, the CDR3 is TGTGCCAGCAGCAAAGGGAGGGGGGCCGATCAAATTCAACCGGGACGGAGGAACACTGAAGCTTTCTTT.

Points on this clone: An end of the junction does not agree with germline; a read error may underlie this. The chain combines TRBV7-2 with TRBJ2-7; D is unresolved. The CDR3 spans 11 residues. Germline CDR1 and CDR2: SGHTA and FQGNSA. The CDR3, as DNA: TGTGCCAGCAGCTTAGGGACCGGACCCATCTTC. Encoded protein: CASSLGTGPIF.

This chain links TRBV5-1 with TRBJ2-1, with 7 bases that match TRBD1. V lost 0 bases to trimming and J lost 3 bases; unmatched junction nucleotides: 18. Germline V CDR1 and CDR2: SGHRS, YFSETQ. The CDR3 is 20 amino acids. CDR3 amino acids: CASSLARTGVFVSSYNEQFF. CDR3 DNA: TGCGCCAGCAGCTTGGCTCGGACAGGAGTTTTCGTTTCCAGCTACAATGAGCAGTTCTTC.

The chain is built from TRBV7-6 and TRBJ2-2; the D gene is possibly TRBD1 (6 bases). Germline V CDR1 and CDR2: SGHVS, FNYEAQ. This CDR3 contains 16 residues. V was cut by 4 bases and J by 2 bases, with 14 bases left in between. CDR3 sequence: CASSSSQGSNTGELFF. The CDR3 DNA reads as TGTGCCAGCAGCTCCTCACAGGGTTCCAACACCGGGGAGCTGTTTTTT.

The chain employs TRBV28 and TRBJ1-2; weak D call: TRBD1 (6 bases). Germline V gives CDR1 MDHEN, CDR2 SYDVKM. V dropped 1 base and J dropped 4 bases, with 13 bases sitting between them. This CDR3 has 15 amino acids. The CDR3 protein is CASSLSQGRGYGYTF. CDR3 sequence (DNA): TGTGCCAGCAGTTTATCACAGGGAAGGGGCTATGGCTACACCTTC.

The J gene is TRBJ2-1, the V gene TRBV5-8; no clear D. Looked up from germline, CDR1 is SGHTS and CDR2 is YDEGEE. CDR3 length: 14 residues. V dropped 3 bases and J dropped 2 bases, with 9 bases sitting between them. The CDR3 loop reads CASSSRLAYNEQFF. For the CDR3, the DNA is TGTGCCAGCAGCTCGCGTCTGGCCTACAATGAGCAGTTCTTC. Full variable domain (outside the CDR3, taken from reference TRBV5-8 and TRBJ2-1): EAGVTQSPTHLIKTRGQQATLRCSPISGHTSVYWYQQALGLGLQFLLWYDEGEERNRGNFPPRFSGRQFPNYSSELNVNALELEDSALYLCASSSRLAYNEQFFGPGTRLTVL.

This chain's CDR3 is CASSYIAMNTEAFF. The CDR3, as DNA: TGTGCCAGCAGTTACATCGCGATGAACACTGAAGCTTTCTTT. The V call is TRBV6-6, the J call TRBJ1-1, with unresolved D. Trimming stripped 2 bases from V and 0 bases from J, with 7 bases between. The germline CDR1 and CDR2 sequences are MNHNY and SVGAGI (reference sequence). The CDR3 is 14 amino acids.

The genes are TRBV6-5 and TRBJ2-5; perhaps TRBD1 as D (5 bases). Deletions cut 5 bases from V and 4 bases from J, with 11 bases between. CDR1 and CDR2 from the germline V gene are MNHEY and SVGAGI. The CDR3 runs 13 residues. The CDR3 loop reads CASSRGKGETQYF. The CDR3 DNA sequence: TGTGCCAGCAGTAGGGGAAAGGGAGAGACCCAGTACTTC.

This chain's CDR3 is CASSRGQRTGEQYF. For the CDR3, the DNA is TGTGCCAGCAGTCGCGGACAGAGAACTGGAGAGCAGTACTTC. J is TRBJ2-7 and V is TRBV6-5, with D maybe TRBD1 (6 bases). Germline loops: CDR1 MNHEY, CDR2 SVGAGI. V lost 5 bases and J lost 7, with 18 bases in between. The CDR3 has 14 amino acids.

J is TRBJ2-7 and V is TRBV9, with D hard to call. The CDR3 covers 14 residues. CDR1 and CDR2 from the germline V gene are SGDLS and YYNGEE. V was pared by 0 bases and J by 0 bases, with 7 bases between. DNA for the CDR3: TGTGCCAGCAGCGTAGGGGTTGCCTCCTACGAGCAGTACTTC. Residues: CASSVGVASYEQYF.

The J gene is TRBJ1-4, the V gene TRBV18, with TRBD1 matching over 9 bases. From germline, CDR1 is KGHSH and CDR2 LQKENI. Unmatched junction bases numbered 2, after V lost 4 bases and J lost 5 bases. The CDR3 has 14 residues. Here the CDR3 DNA reads TGTGCCAGCTCACAAGGACAGGGGAATGAAAAACTGTTTTTT. Translation: CASSQGQGNEKLFF.

This chain links TRBV5-1 with TRBJ2-5; D is undetermined. V was shortened by 2 bases and J by 1 base, with 9 bases between the two germline ends. Per germline, CDR1 SGHRS and CDR2 YFSETQ. This CDR3 contains 14 residues. The CDR3 bases are TGCGCCAGCAGCTTACGGACCTTCCAAGAGACCCAGTACTTC. Translation: CASSLRTFQETQYF. Full variable domain (rest looked up from reference TRBV5-1 and TRBJ2-5): KAGVTQTPRYLIKTRGQQVTLSCSPISGHRSVSWYQQTPGQGLQFLFEYFSETQRNKGNFPGRFSGRQFSNSRSEMNVSTLELGDSALYLCASSLRTFQETQYFGPGTRLLVL.

The chain has TRBV23-1 and TRBJ1-4; the D gene is possibly TRBD1 (5 bases). TRBV23-1 is filed as an ORF, its function uncertain. Trimming stripped 2 bases from V and 3 bases from J, with 13 bases between. The CDR3 is made up of 16 amino acids. The CDR3 DNA follows: TGCGCCAGCAGTCAACCCAAGGGGCCGGCTAATGAAAAACTGTTTTTT. Its translation is CASSQPKGPANEKLFF.

The chain is built from TRBV20-1 and TRBJ2-7; D uncertain. Germline V gene data show CDR1 as DFQATT and CDR2 as SNEGSKA (reference sequence). Trimming stripped 1 base from V and 5 bases from J, with 6 bases between. The CDR3 totals 11 residues. CDR3 sequence (DNA): TGCAGTGCTAGAGCTAAAAACGAGCAGTACTTC. Amino acid sequence: CSARAKNEQYF.

The V call is TRBV2, the J call TRBJ1-2; the D gene is possibly TRBD1 (6 bases). The germline V gene has CDR1 SNHLY and CDR2 FYNNEI. The CDR3 is made up of 12 amino acids. V was trimmed by 8 bases and J by 7 bases, leaving 14 bases between them. The CDR3 DNA sequence: TGTGCCAGCCGAGGGGGGGCGGGTGGCTACACCTTC. It is translated as CASRGGAGGYTF.

V usage is TRBV27 and J usage is TRBJ2-7; 9 bases fit TRBD1. The CDR3 contains 16 residues. Germline loops: CDR1 MNHEY, CDR2 SMNVEV (reference sequence). Trimming cost V 2 bases and J 3 bases; bases outside gene matches: 8. CDR3 in amino acids: CASSLGLTGGLYEQYF. Here the CDR3 DNA reads TGTGCCAGCAGTTTAGGCTTGACAGGGGGACTCTACGAGCAGTACTTC.